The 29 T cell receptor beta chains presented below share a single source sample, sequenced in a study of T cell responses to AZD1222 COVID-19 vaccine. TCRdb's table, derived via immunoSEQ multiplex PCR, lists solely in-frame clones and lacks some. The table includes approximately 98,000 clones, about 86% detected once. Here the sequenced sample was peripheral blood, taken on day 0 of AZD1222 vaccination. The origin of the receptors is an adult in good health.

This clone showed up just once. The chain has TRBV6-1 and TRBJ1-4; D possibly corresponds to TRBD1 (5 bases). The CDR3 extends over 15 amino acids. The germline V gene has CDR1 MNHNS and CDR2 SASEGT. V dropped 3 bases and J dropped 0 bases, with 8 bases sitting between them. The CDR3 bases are TGTGCCAGCAGTGATCGAGGGGCAACTAATGAAAAACTGTTTTTT. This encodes CASSDRGATNEKLFF.

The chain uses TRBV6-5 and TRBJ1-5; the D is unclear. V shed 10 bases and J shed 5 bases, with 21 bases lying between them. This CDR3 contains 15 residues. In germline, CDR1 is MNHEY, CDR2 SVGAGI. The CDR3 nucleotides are TGTGCCACCCAACGCGTATCCCGGAGGGATCAGCCCCAGCATTTT. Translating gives CATQRVSRRDQPQHF.

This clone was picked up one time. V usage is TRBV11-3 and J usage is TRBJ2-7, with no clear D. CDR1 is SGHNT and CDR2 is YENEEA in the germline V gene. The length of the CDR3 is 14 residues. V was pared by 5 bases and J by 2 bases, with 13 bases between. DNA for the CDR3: TGTGCCAGCAGCCCCCCTTTCCCCCCCTACGAGCAGTACTTC. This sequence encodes CASSPPFPPYEQYF.

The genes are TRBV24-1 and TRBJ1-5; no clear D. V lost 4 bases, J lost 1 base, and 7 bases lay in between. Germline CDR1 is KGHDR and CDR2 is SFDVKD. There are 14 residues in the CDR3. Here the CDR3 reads CATSEGSSNQPQHF. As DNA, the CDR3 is TGTGCCACCAGTGAGGGTTCAAGCAATCAGCCCCAGCATTTT.

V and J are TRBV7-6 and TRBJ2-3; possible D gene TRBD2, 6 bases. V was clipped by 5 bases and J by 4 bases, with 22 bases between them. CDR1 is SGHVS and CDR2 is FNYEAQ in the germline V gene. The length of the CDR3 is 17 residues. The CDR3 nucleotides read TGTGCCAGCAGCAAAACTATGGGAAAGGGAGGCCCAGATACGCAGTATTTT. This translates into CASSKTMGKGGPDTQYF.

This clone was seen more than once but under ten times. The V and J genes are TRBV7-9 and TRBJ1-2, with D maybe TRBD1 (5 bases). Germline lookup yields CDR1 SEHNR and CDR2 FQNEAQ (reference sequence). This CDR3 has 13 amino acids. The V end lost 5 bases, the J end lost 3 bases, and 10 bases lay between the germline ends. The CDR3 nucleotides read TGTGCCAGCAGCCCCGGGACGTACTATGGCTACACCTTC. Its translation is CASSPGTYYGYTF.

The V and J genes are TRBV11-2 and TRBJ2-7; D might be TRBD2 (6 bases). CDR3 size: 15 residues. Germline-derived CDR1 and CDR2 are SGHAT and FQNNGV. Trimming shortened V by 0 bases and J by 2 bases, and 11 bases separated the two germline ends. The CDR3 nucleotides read TGTGCCAGCAGCTTAGAACTCGGACTAACCTACGAGCAGTACTTC. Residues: CASSLELGLTYEQYF.

The CDR3 nucleotides are TGCGCCAGCAGCACTAGGACAGGGCAGACTAATGAAAAACTGTTTTTT. Protein sequence: CASSTRTGQTNEKLFF. V is TRBV5-1 and J is TRBJ1-4; TRBD1 aligns across 8 bases. V dropped 4 bases and J dropped 2; count of bases not matched to a gene: 7. From germline, CDR1 is SGHRS and CDR2 YFSETQ. This CDR3 spans 16 amino acids.

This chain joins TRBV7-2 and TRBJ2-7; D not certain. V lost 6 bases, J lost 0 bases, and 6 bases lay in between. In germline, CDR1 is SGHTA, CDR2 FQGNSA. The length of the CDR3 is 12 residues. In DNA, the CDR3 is TGTGCCAGCAGTGGAGTCTCCTACGAGCAGTACTTC. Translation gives CASSGVSYEQYF.

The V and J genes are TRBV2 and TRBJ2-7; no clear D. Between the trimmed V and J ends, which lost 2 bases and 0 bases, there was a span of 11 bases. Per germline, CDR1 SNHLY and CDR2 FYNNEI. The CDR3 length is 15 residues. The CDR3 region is CASSELRKSSYEQYF. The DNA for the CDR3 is TGTGCCAGCAGTGAACTTCGAAAAAGCTCCTACGAGCAGTACTTC.

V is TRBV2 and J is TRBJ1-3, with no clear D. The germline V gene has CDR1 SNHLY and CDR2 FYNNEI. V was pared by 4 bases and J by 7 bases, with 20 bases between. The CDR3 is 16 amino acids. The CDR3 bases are TGTGCCAGCAGTGGGTTGCCGGCAGGCTTGGGCAACACCATATATTTT. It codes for CASSGLPAGLGNTIYF.

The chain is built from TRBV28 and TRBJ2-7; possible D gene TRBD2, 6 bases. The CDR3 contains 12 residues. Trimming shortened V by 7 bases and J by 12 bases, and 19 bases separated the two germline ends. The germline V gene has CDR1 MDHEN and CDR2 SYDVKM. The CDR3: CASTPSGTLRYF. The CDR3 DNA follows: TGTGCCAGCACCCCGAGTGGGACTCTAAGGTACTTC.

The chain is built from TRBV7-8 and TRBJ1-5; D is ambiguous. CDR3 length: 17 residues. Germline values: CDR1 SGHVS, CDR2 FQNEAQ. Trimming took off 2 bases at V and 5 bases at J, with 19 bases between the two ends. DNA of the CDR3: TGTGCCAGCAGCTTAAGACGGCAATTAAACTTATATCAGCCCCAGCATTTT. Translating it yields CASSLRRQLNLYQPQHF.

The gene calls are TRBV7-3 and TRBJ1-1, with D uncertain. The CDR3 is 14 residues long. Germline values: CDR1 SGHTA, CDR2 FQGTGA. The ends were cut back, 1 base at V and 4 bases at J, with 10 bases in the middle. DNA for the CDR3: TGTGCCAGCAGCTTAAGTTTGGGGAGCACTGAAGCTTTCTTT. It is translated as CASSLSLGSTEAFF.

CDR3 bases: TGTGCCAGCAGTCGTGGAGGGATAATCTCCTACGAGCAGTACTTC. The encoded protein is CASSRGGIISYEQYF. The V and J genes are TRBV6-5 and TRBJ2-7; a possible D gene is TRBD2 (6 bases). This CDR3 spans 15 amino acids. Germline CDR1 is MNHEY and CDR2 is SVGAGI. The V and J ends lost 5 bases and 0 bases respectively, with 14 bases between them.

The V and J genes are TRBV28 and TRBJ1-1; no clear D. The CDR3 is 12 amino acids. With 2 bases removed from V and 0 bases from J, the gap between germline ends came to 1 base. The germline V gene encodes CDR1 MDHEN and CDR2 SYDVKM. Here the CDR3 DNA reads TGTGCCAGCAGTTTACTGAACACTGAAGCTTTCTTT. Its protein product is CASSLLNTEAFF.

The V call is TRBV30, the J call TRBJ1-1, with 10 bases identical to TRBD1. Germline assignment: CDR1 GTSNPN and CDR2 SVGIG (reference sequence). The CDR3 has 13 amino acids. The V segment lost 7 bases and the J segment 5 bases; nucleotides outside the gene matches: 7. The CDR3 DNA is TGTGCCTCCTGGGGACAGGGGCTAACTGAAGCTTTCTTT. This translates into CASWGQGLTEAFF.

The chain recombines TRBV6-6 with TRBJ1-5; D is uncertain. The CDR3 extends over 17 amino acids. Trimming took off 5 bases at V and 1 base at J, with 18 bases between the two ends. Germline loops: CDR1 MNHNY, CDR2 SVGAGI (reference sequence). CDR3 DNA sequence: TGTGCCAGCAGTCGGGCAGGCCCCGGCGTGAGCAATCAGCCCCAGCATTTT. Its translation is CASSRAGPGVSNQPQHF.

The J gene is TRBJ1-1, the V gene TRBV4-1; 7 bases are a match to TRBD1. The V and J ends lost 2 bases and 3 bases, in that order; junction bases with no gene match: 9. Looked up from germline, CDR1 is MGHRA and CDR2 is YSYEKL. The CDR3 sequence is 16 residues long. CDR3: CASSQPQGGRYTEAFF. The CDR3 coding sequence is TGCGCCAGCAGCCAACCCCAGGGGGGTAGGTACACTGAAGCTTTCTTT.

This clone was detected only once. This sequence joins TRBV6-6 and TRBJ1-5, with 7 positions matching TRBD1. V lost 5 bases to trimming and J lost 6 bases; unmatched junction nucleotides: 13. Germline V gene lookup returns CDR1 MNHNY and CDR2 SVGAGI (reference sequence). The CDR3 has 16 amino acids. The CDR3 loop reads CASSARTGDGGQPQHF. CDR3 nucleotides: TGTGCCAGCAGTGCCCGAACAGGGGACGGGGGTCAGCCCCAGCATTTT.

The CDR3, as DNA: TGTGCCAGCAGTTTAACGGTCAGGGGGCAGTACTTC. This translates into CASSLTVRGQYF. The chain uses TRBV12-3 or TRBV12-4 and TRBJ2-7; D might be TRBD1 (6 bases). The V end was cut by 2 bases, the J end by 9 bases, with 11 bases between. This CDR3 has 12 amino acids.

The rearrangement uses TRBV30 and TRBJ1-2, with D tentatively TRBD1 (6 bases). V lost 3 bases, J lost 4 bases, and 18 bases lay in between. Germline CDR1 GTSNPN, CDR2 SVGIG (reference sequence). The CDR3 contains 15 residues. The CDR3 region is CAWRPNGGLGYGYTF. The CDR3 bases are TGTGCCTGGAGGCCCAACGGGGGGCTAGGCTATGGCTACACCTTC.

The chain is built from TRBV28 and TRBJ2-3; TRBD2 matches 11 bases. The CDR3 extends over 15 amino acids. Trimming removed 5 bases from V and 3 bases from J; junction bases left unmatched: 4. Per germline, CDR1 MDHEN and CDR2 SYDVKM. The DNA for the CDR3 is TGTGCCAGCAGTCCCGGGACTAGCGGAACAGATACGCAGTATTTT. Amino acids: CASSPGTSGTDTQYF.

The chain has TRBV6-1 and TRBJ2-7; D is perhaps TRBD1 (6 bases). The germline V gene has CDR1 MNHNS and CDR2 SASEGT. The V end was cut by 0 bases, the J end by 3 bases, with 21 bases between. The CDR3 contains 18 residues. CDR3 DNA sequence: TGTGCCAGCAGTGAAGCGGGTTGGGGGCCTAGGATTATCTACGAGCAGTACTTC. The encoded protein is CASSEAGWGPRIIYEQYF.

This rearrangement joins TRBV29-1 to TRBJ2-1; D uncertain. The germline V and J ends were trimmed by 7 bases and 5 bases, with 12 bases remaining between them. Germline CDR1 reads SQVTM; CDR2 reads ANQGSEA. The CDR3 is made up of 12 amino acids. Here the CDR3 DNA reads TGCAGCGCACGAACACGGAACAATGAGCAGTTCTTC. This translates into CSARTRNNEQFF.

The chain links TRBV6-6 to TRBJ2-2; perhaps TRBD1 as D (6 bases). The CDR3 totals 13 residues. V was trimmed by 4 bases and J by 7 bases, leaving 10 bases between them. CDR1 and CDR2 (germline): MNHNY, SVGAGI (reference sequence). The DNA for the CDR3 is TGTGCCAGCAGTTCCCTGACAGGCGGGGAGCTGTTTTTT. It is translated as CASSSLTGGELFF.

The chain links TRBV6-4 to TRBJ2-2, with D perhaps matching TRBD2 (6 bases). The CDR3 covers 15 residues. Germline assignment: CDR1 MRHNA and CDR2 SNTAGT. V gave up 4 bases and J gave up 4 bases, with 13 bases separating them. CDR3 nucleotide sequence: TGTGCCAGCAGTGGTCGGGGGTCGGTCACCGGGGAGCTGTTTTTT. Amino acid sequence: CASSGRGSVTGELFF.

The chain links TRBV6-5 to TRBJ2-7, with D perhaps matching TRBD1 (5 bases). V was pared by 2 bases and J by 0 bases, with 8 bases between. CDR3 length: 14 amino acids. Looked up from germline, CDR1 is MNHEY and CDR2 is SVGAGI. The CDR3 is CASSYRQYSYEQYF. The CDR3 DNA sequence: TGTGCCAGCAGTTACCGACAGTACTCCTACGAGCAGTACTTC.

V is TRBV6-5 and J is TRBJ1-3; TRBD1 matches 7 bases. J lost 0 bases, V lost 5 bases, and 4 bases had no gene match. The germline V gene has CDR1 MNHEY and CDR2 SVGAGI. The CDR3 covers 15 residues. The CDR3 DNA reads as TGTGCCAGCAGTCACTGGGACAGCTCTGGAAACACCATATATTTT. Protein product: CASSHWDSSGNTIYF.